The rows below give T cell receptor beta chains drawn from one sample of a study of blood T cell repertoires in COVID-19. Clones were sequenced by immunoSEQ multiplex PCR, and TCRdb holds only the in-frame ones, with some missing. The sample lists 50,000 or so clones, about 90% occurring once. The sequenced sample was peripheral blood. The receptor source for this set is a human donor with active COVID-19. The donor label of this sample is uncertain. Both conserved end residues are part of each CDR3. D genes are given only for firm matches. Not every row has a clone size; where given, it reads once, few, many or a size class.

-	-	TRBJ1-1	TRBV6-6	CASSMGQRNTEAFF	TGTGCCAGCAGTATGGGACAAAGGAACACTGAAGCTTTCTTT
TRBD1	few	TRBJ1-1	TRBV3-1/TRBV3-2	CASSFAGTGNTEAFF	TGTGCCAGCAGCTTCGCCGGGACAGGGAACACTGAAGCTTTCTTT
-	-	TRBJ1-2	TRBV19	CASSIGGAANYGYTF	TGTGCCAGTAGTATTGGGGGCGCGGCTAACTATGGCTACACCTTC
-	-	TRBJ1-2	TRBV24-1	CATSDENYGYTF	TGTGCCACCAGTGACGAGAACTATGGCTACACCTTC
TRBD1	-	TRBJ1-6	TRBV9	CASSATGGSNSPLHF	TGTGCCAGCAGCGCCACAGGGGGCAGTAATTCACCCCTCCACTTT
TRBD1	-	TRBJ1-2	TRBV7-9	CASTSTRTGAATFWGYTF	TGTGCCAGCACCTCTACTCGGACAGGGGCCGCTACTTTTTGGGGCTACACCTTC
-	-	TRBJ1-1	TRBV19	CASNDRFGTEAFF	TGTGCCAGTAATGACAGGTTCGGCACTGAAGCTTTCTTT
-	-	TRBJ1-6	TRBV4-3	CASSQDLMGPPLHF	TGCGCCAGCAGCCAAGATTTGATGGGCCCACCCCTCCACTTT
-	-	TRBJ1-1	TRBV6-5	CASGGARMNTEAFF	TGTGCCAGCGGGGGGGCCAGGATGAACACTGAAGCTTTCTTT
-	-	TRBJ1-5	TRBV7-9	CASSLGQGMGQPQHF	TGTGCCAGCAGCTTAGGGCAGGGTATGGGACAGCCCCAGCATTTT
-	-	TRBJ2-1	TRBV9	CASSVGGGRYNEQFF	TGTGCCAGCAGCGTTGGAGGGGGCCGATACAATGAGCAGTTCTTC
TRBD2	-	TRBJ2-3	TRBV11-2	CASSLGRGVTDTQYF	TGTGCCAGCAGCTTAGGTCGGGGGGTCACAGATACGCAGTATTTT
-	-	TRBJ1-1	TRBV19	CASSPPGTLGAFF	TGTGCCAGTAGTCCTCCAGGAACACTGGGAGCTTTCTTT
-	once	TRBJ1-2	TRBV9	CASSVVGTSYGYTF	TGTGCCAGCAGCGTAGTTGGTACTTCATATGGCTACACCTTC
TRBD1	-	TRBJ1-4	TRBV2	CATTTGQPEKLFF	TGTGCCACCACGACAGGGCAGCCCGAAAAACTGTTTTTT
TRBD1	-	TRBJ1-2	TRBV7-9	CASSPWDRTSYGYTF	TGTGCCAGCAGCCCCTGGGACAGGACCTCCTATGGCTACACCTTC
TRBD1	-	TRBJ1-1	TRBV5-6	CASSRPYLRDRVTEAFF	TGTGCCAGCAGCAGACCGTACCTGAGGGACAGGGTCACTGAAGCTTTCTTT
TRBD2	-	TRBJ2-4	TRBV5-1	CASSLRASGDHGAKNIQYF	TGCGCCAGCAGCTTGAGGGCTAGCGGGGATCACGGGGCCAAAAACATTCAGTACTTC
TRBD1	once	TRBJ2-1	TRBV7-9	CASSSRQGYNEQFF	TGTGCCAGCAGCTCGCGACAGGGGTACAATGAGCAGTTCTTC
-	-	TRBJ2-2	TRBV6-2/TRBV6-3	CASSYFPRGELFF	TGTGCCAGCAGTTACTTTCCTAGGGGGGAGCTGTTTTTT
TRBD2	-	TRBJ2-5	TRBV5-6	CASSLLAGVETQYF	TGTGCCAGCAGCTTGCTGGCGGGGGTAGAGACCCAGTACTTC
-	-	TRBJ2-3	TRBV4-3	CASSQGALDTQYF	TGCGCCAGCAGCCAAGGGGCACTGGATACGCAGTATTTT
TRBD1	-	TRBJ2-6	TRBV4-1	CASSQATGRTGANVLTF	TGCGCCAGCAGCCAAGCGACAGGGCGCACTGGGGCCAACGTCCTGACTTTC
TRBD2	-	TRBJ2-7	TRBV7-6	CASSLGFGTSYEQYF	TGTGCCAGCAGCTTAGGATTCGGGACTAGCTACGAGCAGTACTTC
TRBD2	-	TRBJ2-1	TRBV11-2	CASSSRTSGIYNEQFF	TGTGCCAGCAGCTCAAGGACTAGCGGAATTTACAATGAGCAGTTCTTC
-	-	TRBJ2-7	TRBV19	CASSPLGGSSYEQYF	TGTGCCAGTAGTCCCCTGGGGGGAAGCTCCTACGAGCAGTACTTC
-	-	TRBJ2-1	TRBV5-6	CASSFQLNNEQFF	TGTGCCAGCAGCTTTCAACTTAACAATGAGCAGTTCTTC
-	-	TRBJ1-1	TRBV6-5	CASSRRGAEAFF	TGTGCCAGCAGCCGCCGGGGGGCTGAAGCTTTCTTT
-	few	TRBJ1-1	TRBV6-2/TRBV6-3	CASSYNPSLDSTRMNTEAFF	TGTGCCAGCAGTTACAACCCGTCCTTGGACAGCACCCGCATGAACACTGAAGCTTTCTTT
TRBD1	-	TRBJ2-7	TRBV19	CASRSGDRGIYEQYF	TGTGCCAGTCGATCAGGGGACAGGGGTATCTACGAGCAGTACTTC
TRBD1	-	TRBJ1-2	TRBV19	CASRVPGQGRNYGYTF	TGTGCCAGTAGGGTCCCGGGACAGGGTCGGAACTATGGCTACACCTTC
TRBD1	-	TRBJ1-6	TRBV6-2/TRBV6-3	CASSLHPGQYNSPLHF	TGTGCCAGCAGTTTACACCCGGGACAGTACAATTCACCCCTCCACTTT
-	-	TRBJ2-1	TRBV5-1	CASSLGKAGVEQFF	TGCGCCAGCAGCTTGGGAAAGGCCGGAGTTGAGCAGTTCTTC
TRBD1	-	TRBJ2-7	TRBV10-3	CATKGSGQGDEQYF	TGTGCCACAAAAGGTTCGGGACAGGGTGACGAGCAGTACTTC
-	-	TRBJ2-1	TRBV2	CASRDTSTVNEQFF	TGTGCCAGCAGGGATACCTCGACTGTCAATGAGCAGTTCTTC
-	few	TRBJ2-6	TRBV10-2	CASSPRGSGANVLTF	TGCGCCAGCAGTCCCCGGGGCTCTGGGGCCAACGTCCTGACTTTC
-	-	TRBJ2-5	TRBV15	CATSSGSSGHQETQYF	TGTGCCACCAGCAGTGGGAGTAGCGGTCACCAAGAGACCCAGTACTTC
-	-	TRBJ1-1	TRBV18	CASSHSQGTMNTEAFF	TGTGCCAGCTCCCACTCGCAGGGAACAATGAACACTGAAGCTTTCTTT
-	once	TRBJ1-6	TRBV4-3	CASSQLSGNSPLHF	TGCGCCAGCAGCCAACTATCAGGGAATTCACCCCTCCACTTT
-	-	TRBJ1-2	TRBV5-4	CASSLGGGIGYTF	TGTGCCAGCAGCTTGGGAGGAGGGATTGGCTACACCTTC